This T cell receptor beta chain was identified during a study of T cells in Graves' hyperthyroidism and ophthalmopathy. Regarding the study as a whole: Expanded thyroid clonotypes (above 0.001) were mostly also found in blood.

What was amplified from RNA transcripts were TCR beta CDR3 regions. The HTBI primer set drove a first-round RT-PCR of the TCR CDR3. TCRdb redid the calling of the multiplex PCR reads with MiXCR, one entry per CDR3 protein. The sample lists fewer than 650,000 distinct CDR3 sequences, 14% to 15% occurring once. V was trimmed by 6 bases and J by 8 bases, leaving 13 bases between them. Germline V gene lookup returns CDR1 MNHEY and CDR2 SMNVEV (reference sequence). This CDR3 comprises 12 residues. Diagnoses used clinical symptoms, serum thyroxine and TRAb, thyroid ultrasound and orbital computed tomography. This clonotype was seen a handful of times. Antigen: not known.

The receptor was isolated from a woman aged 35 to 49 with Graves' ophthalmopathy. Sequenced material: blood. The chain combines TRBV27 with TRBJ1-2; D is undetermined. The CDR3 sequence is CASSLNGRGYTF. CDR3 coding DNA: TGTGCCAGCAGCCTTAACGGTAGGGGCTACACCTTC.